A selection of T cell receptor beta chains follows, all from one sample in a study of T cells in Graves' hyperthyroidism and ophthalmopathy. TCRdb re-called the multiplex PCR reads with MiXCR, one entry per CDR3 protein. The sample has some 440,000 distinct CDR3 sequences, approximately 14% seen once. The sequencing input was blood. Every receptor here comes from a woman aged 18 to 35 with Graves' hyperthyroidism. CDR3s include the opening cysteine and the closing phenylalanine or tryptophan. The order of the fields is V gene, clone size, D gene, J gene, CDR3 protein, CDR3 DNA. The D gene is left open where the match is weak. Clone size is given for some rows only: seen once, a few or many times, or a class if the clone is expanded.

v_call: TRBV3-1
clone_size: many
d_call: -
j_call: TRBJ1-4
cdr3_aa: CASSQDDRTNEKLFF
cdr3_nt: TGTGCCAGCAGCCAAGATGACAGAACAAATGAAAAACTGTTTTTT

v_call: TRBV11-1
clone_size: -
d_call: -
j_call: TRBJ1-2
cdr3_aa: CASRLGPGYGYTF
cdr3_nt: TGTGCCAGCAGACTGGGACCGGGCTATGGCTACACCTTC

v_call: TRBV7-9
clone_size: many
d_call: TRBD2
j_call: TRBJ2-2
cdr3_aa: CASSRHPIRLAANRTGELFF
cdr3_nt: TGTGCCAGCAGCCGACACCCTATACGACTAGCGGCTAATCGAACCGGGGAGCTGTTTTTT

v_call: TRBV9
clone_size: many
d_call: TRBD1
j_call: TRBJ2-4
cdr3_aa: CASSAGTGANIQYF
cdr3_nt: TGTGCCAGCAGCGCTGGGACAGGGGCAAACATTCAGTACTTC

v_call: TRBV12-3/TRBV12-4
clone_size: -
d_call: -
j_call: TRBJ2-5
cdr3_aa: CASGARRWETQYF
cdr3_nt: TGTGCCAGCGGAGCTCGTCGGTGGGAGACCCAGTACTTC

v_call: TRBV20-1
clone_size: -
d_call: -
j_call: TRBJ2-5
cdr3_aa: CSARVNRWETQYF
cdr3_nt: TGCAGTGCTAGAGTGAACAGGTGGGAGACCCAGTACTTC

v_call: TRBV10-3
clone_size: many
d_call: -
j_call: TRBJ1-6
cdr3_aa: CAISEGNSPLHF
cdr3_nt: TGTGCCATCAGTGAGGGGAATTCACCCCTCCACTTT

v_call: TRBV20-1
clone_size: once
d_call: TRBD2
j_call: TRBJ2-2
cdr3_aa: CSASPRTSGIIGELFF
cdr3_nt: TGCAGTGCTAGCCCTCGGACTAGCGGGATAATCGGGGAGCTGTTTTTT

v_call: TRBV6-1
clone_size: many
d_call: -
j_call: TRBJ2-1
cdr3_aa: CASTAPGAGRDEQFF
cdr3_nt: TGTGCCAGCACCGCCCCAGGGGCGGGAAGGGATGAGCAGTTCTTC

v_call: TRBV9
clone_size: -
d_call: -
j_call: TRBJ1-2
cdr3_aa: CASRGIPYGYTF
cdr3_nt: TGTGCCAGCAGGGGTATACCCTATGGCTACACCTTC

v_call: TRBV11-2
clone_size: -
d_call: TRBD2
j_call: TRBJ2-5
cdr3_aa: CASSWGGRGGGQETQYF
cdr3_nt: TGTGCCAGCAGCTGGGGAGGGCGGGGGGGGGGCCAAGAGACCCAGTACTTC

v_call: TRBV6-1
clone_size: many
d_call: -
j_call: TRBJ2-7
cdr3_aa: CAVYITPYEQYF
cdr3_nt: TGTGCGGTGTATATAACGCCCTACGAGCAGTACTTC

v_call: TRBV11-3
clone_size: many
d_call: -
j_call: TRBJ1-3
cdr3_aa: CASSLEFSGGNTIYF
cdr3_nt: TGTGCCAGCAGCTTAGAATTTTCGGGCGGAAACACCATATATTTT

v_call: TRBV12-3/TRBV12-4
clone_size: many
d_call: -
j_call: TRBJ2-5
cdr3_aa: CASSPRQGGETQYF
cdr3_nt: TGTGCCAGCAGCCCGAGACAGGGAGGAGAGACCCAGTACTTC

v_call: TRBV18
clone_size: many
d_call: -
j_call: TRBJ1-1
cdr3_aa: CASSPRTELNTEAFF
cdr3_nt: TGTGCCAGCTCACCACGGACAGAGTTGAACACTGAAGCTTTCTTT

v_call: TRBV6-1
clone_size: many
d_call: -
j_call: TRBJ2-3
cdr3_aa: CASRHGVWDTQYF
cdr3_nt: TGTGCCAGCAGACACGGGGTTTGGGATACGCAGTATTTT

v_call: TRBV6-5
clone_size: many
d_call: -
j_call: TRBJ2-7
cdr3_aa: CASSYQPGPEYYEQYF
cdr3_nt: TGTGCCAGCAGTTATCAACCGGGGCCGGAGTACTACGAGCAGTACTTC

v_call: TRBV18
clone_size: many
d_call: TRBD1
j_call: TRBJ1-5
cdr3_aa: CASSPSQAQGGQPQHF
cdr3_nt: TGTGCCAGCTCACCATCTCAAGCACAGGGGGGTCAGCCCCAGCATTTT

v_call: TRBV13
clone_size: many
d_call: -
j_call: TRBJ1-4
cdr3_aa: CASSLVGTKEKLFF
cdr3_nt: TGTGCCAGCAGCTTAGTAGGGACCAAAGAAAAACTGTTTTTT

v_call: TRBV5-1
clone_size: -
d_call: -
j_call: TRBJ2-5
cdr3_aa: CASSLAVADQETQYF
cdr3_nt: TGCGCCAGCAGCTTGGCCGTCGCAGATCAAGAGACCCAGTACTTC

v_call: TRBV12-3/TRBV12-4
clone_size: many
d_call: -
j_call: TRBJ1-5
cdr3_aa: CASKFEGQPQHF
cdr3_nt: TGTGCCAGCAAATTCGAGGGTCAGCCCCAGCATTTT

v_call: TRBV5-1
clone_size: -
d_call: -
j_call: TRBJ1-1
cdr3_aa: CASSVDNRRNTEAFF
cdr3_nt: TGCGCCAGCAGCGTGGACAATCGGCGGAACACTGAAGCTTTCTTT

v_call: TRBV9
clone_size: few
d_call: TRBD1
j_call: TRBJ2-1
cdr3_aa: CASSPIQGRAYNEQFF
cdr3_nt: TGTGCCAGCAGCCCGATACAGGGGCGCGCCTACAATGAGCAGTTCTTC

v_call: TRBV20-1
clone_size: many
d_call: TRBD2
j_call: TRBJ2-5
cdr3_aa: CSARDLREGETQYF
cdr3_nt: TGCAGTGCTAGAGATCTGCGGGAGGGAGAGACCCAGTACTTC

v_call: TRBV5-1
clone_size: many
d_call: TRBD1
j_call: TRBJ2-1
cdr3_aa: CASSLVADRVDNEQFF
cdr3_nt: TGCGCCAGCAGCTTGGTTGCGGACAGGGTTGACAATGAGCAGTTCTTC

v_call: TRBV18
clone_size: many
d_call: TRBD1
j_call: TRBJ1-5
cdr3_aa: CASSPTGTGQPQHF
cdr3_nt: TGTGCCAGCTCACCGACAGGGACCGGGCAGCCCCAGCATTTT

v_call: TRBV5-1
clone_size: few
d_call: TRBD2
j_call: TRBJ2-2
cdr3_aa: CASSLASGYTGELFF
cdr3_nt: TGCGCCAGCAGCTTGGCTAGCGGGTACACCGGGGAGCTGTTTTTT

v_call: TRBV7-2
clone_size: -
d_call: TRBD1
j_call: TRBJ2-3
cdr3_aa: CASTQGVPDTQYF
cdr3_nt: TGTGCCAGCACCCAGGGGGTCCCAGATACGCAGTATTTT

v_call: TRBV6-1
clone_size: many
d_call: TRBD2
j_call: TRBJ2-1
cdr3_aa: CASSAPWAGGDEQFF
cdr3_nt: TGTGCCAGCAGTGCTCCATGGGCCGGGGGGGATGAGCAGTTCTTC

v_call: TRBV29-1
clone_size: many
d_call: -
j_call: TRBJ1-4
cdr3_aa: CSVGEGREKLFF
cdr3_nt: TGCAGCGTTGGAGAGGGTCGGGAAAAACTGTTTTTT

v_call: TRBV20-1
clone_size: -
d_call: TRBD1
j_call: TRBJ2-5
cdr3_aa: CSAGGQGAETQYF
cdr3_nt: TGCAGTGCGGGAGGACAGGGGGCAGAGACCCAGTACTTC